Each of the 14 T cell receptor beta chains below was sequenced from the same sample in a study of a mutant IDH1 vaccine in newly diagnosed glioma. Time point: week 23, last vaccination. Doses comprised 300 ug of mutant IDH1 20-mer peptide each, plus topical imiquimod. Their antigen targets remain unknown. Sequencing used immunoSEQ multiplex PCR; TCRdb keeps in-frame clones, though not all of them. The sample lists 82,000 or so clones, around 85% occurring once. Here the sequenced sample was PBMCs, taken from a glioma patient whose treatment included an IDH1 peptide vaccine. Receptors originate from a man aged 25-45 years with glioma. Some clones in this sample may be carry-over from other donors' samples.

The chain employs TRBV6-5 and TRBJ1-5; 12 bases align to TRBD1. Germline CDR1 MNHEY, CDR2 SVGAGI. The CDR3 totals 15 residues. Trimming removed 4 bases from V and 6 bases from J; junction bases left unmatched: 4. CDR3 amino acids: CASSSGTGGGQPQHF. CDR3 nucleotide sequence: TGTGCCAGCAGTTCCGGGACAGGGGGCGGTCAGCCCCAGCATTTT.

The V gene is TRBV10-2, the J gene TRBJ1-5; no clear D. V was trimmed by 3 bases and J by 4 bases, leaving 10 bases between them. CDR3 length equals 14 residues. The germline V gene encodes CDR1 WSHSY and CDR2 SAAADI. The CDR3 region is CASSEEAVNQPQHF. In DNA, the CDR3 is TGCGCCAGCAGTGAAGAGGCGGTAAATCAGCCCCAGCATTTT.

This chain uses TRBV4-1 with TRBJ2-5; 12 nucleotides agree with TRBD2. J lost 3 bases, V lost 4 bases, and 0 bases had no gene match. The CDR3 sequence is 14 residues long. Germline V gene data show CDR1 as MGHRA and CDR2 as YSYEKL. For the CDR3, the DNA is TGCGCCAGCAGCCGGACTAGCGGGAAAGAGACCCAGTACTTC. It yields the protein CASSRTSGKETQYF.

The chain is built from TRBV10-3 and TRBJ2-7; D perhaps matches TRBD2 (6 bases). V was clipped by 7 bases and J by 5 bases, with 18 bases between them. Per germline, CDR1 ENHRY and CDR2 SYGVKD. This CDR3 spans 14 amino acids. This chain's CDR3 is CAIKPGVPLDEQYF. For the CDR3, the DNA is TGTGCCATCAAGCCGGGAGTCCCCTTGGACGAGCAGTACTTC.

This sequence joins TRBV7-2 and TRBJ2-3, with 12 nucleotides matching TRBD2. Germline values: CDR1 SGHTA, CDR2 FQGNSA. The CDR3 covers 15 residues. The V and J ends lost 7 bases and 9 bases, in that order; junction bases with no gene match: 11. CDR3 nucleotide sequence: TGTGCCAGCAACGGTCTAGCGGGAGGGTTAGGCACGCAGTATTTT. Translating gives CASNGLAGGLGTQYF. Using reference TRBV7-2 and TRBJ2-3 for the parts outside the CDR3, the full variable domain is GAGVSQSPSNKVTEKGKDVELRCDPISGHTALYWYRQSLGQGLEFLIYFQGNSAPDKSGLPSDRFSAERTGGSVSTLTIQRTQQEDSAVYLCASNGLAGGLGTQYFGPGTRLTVL.

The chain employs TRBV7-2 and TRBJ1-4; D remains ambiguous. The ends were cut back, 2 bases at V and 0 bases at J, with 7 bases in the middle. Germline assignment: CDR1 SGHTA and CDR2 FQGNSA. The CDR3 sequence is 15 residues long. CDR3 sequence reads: CASSLQTATNEKLFF. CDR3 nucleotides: TGTGCCAGCAGCTTACAGACTGCAACTAATGAAAAACTGTTTTTT.

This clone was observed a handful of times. The CDR3 region has the DNA TGTGCCAGCAGCCTCACGGGACAGAACACCGGGGAGCTGTTTTTT. It yields the protein CASSLTGQNTGELFF. The chain is built from TRBV7-3 and TRBJ2-2; weak D call: TRBD1 (6 bases). Trimming left V 5 bases short and J 1 base short, with 11 bases between. In germline, CDR1 is SGHTA, CDR2 FQGTGA. The CDR3 runs 15 residues.

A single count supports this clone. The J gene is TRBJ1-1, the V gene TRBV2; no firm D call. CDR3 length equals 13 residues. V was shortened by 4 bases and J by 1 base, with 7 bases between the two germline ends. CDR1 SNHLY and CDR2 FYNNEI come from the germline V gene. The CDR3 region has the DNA TGTGCCAGCAGTGGGCATAGGAACACTGAAGCTTTCTTT. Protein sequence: CASSGHRNTEAFF.

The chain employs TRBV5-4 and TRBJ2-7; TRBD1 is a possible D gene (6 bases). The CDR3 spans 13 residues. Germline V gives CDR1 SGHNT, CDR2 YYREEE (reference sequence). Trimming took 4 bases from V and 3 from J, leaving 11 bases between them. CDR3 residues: CASSTQGLYEQYF. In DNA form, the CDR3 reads TGTGCCAGCAGCACACAGGGTCTCTACGAGCAGTACTTC.

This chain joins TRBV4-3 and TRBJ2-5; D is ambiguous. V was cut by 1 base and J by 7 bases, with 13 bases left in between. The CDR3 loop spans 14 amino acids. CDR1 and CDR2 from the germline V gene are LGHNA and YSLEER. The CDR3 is CASSQVSDGGTQYF. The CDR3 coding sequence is TGCGCCAGCAGCCAAGTATCGGATGGCGGGACCCAGTACTTC.

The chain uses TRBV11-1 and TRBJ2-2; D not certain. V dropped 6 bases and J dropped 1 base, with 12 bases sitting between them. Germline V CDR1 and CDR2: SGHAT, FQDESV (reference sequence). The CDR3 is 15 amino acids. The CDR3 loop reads CASRPRIGNTGELFF. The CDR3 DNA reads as TGTGCCAGCAGGCCCCGTATTGGGAACACCGGGGAGCTGTTTTTT. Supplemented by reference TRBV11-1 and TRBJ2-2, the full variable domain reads EAEVAQSPRYKITEKSQAVAFWCDPISGHATLYWYRQILGQGPELLVQFQDESVVDDSQLPKDRFSAERLKGVDSTLKIQPAELGDSAMYLCASRPRIGNTGELFFGEGSRLTVL.

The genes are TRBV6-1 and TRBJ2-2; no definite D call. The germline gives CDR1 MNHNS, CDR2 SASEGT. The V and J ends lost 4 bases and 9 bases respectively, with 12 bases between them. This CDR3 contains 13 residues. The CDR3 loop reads CASSVGPHRELFF. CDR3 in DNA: TGTGCCAGCAGTGTAGGTCCCCACCGGGAGCTGTTTTTT.

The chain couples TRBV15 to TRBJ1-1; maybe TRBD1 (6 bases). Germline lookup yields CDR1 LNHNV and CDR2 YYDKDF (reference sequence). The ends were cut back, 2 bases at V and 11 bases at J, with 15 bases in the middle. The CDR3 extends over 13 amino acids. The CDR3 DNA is TGTGCCACCAGCAGAAGTGTCGGTGGGGGCGCTTTCTTT. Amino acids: CATSRSVGGGAFF.

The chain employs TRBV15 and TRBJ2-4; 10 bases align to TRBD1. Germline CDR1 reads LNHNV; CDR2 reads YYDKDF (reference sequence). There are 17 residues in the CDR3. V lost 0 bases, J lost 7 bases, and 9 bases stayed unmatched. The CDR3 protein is CATSRDRQDRGSNIQYF. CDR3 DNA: TGTGCCACCAGCAGAGATAGGCAGGACAGGGGGTCGAACATTCAGTACTTC.